This T cell receptor beta chain was found in a study of blood T cell repertoires in COVID-19. The table came from immunoSEQ multiplex PCR; TCRdb's copy has only in-frame clones and leaves some out. The sample has some 90,000 clones, 80% seen once; the top ten hold 10%. CDR1 SGHTA and CDR2 FQGNSA come from the germline V gene. The CDR3 extends over 16 amino acids. V gave up 0 bases and J gave up 0 bases, with 10 bases separating them. This TCR was sampled from a woman in her 70s with acute or convalescent COVID-19. The chain links TRBV7-2 to TRBJ2-3; D ambiguous. The sequenced sample was peripheral blood. Written as DNA, the CDR3 is TGTGCCAGCAGCTTAGCGCTAACCCGTAGCACAGATACGCAGTATTTT. Amino acids: CASSLALTRSTDTQYF.